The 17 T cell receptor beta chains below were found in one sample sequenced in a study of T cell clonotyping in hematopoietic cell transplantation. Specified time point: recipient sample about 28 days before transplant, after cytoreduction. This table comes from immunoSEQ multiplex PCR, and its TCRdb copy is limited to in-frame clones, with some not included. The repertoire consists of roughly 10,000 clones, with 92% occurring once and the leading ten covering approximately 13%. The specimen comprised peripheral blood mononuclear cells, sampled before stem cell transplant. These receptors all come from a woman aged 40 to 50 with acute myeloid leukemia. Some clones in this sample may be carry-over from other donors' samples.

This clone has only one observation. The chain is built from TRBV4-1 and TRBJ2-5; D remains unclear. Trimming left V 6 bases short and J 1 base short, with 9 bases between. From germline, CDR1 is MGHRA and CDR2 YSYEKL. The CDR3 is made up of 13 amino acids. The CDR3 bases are TGCGCCAGCAGTCGGACGTCCCAAGAGACCCAGTACTTC. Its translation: CASSRTSQETQYF.

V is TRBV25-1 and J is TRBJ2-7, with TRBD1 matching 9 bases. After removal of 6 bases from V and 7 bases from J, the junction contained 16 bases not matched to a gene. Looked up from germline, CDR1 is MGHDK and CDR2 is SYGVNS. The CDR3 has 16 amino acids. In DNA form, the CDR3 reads TGTGCCAGCAGGAAGACCGGGACAGGGTCTCCGAGAGAGCAGTACTTC. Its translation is CASRKTGTGSPREQYF.

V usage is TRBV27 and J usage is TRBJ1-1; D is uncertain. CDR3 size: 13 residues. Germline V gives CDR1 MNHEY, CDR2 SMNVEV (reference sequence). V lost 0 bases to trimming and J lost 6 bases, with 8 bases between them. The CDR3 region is CASSLSSGAEAFF. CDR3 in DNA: TGTGCCAGCAGTTTATCTTCCGGGGCTGAAGCTTTCTTT.

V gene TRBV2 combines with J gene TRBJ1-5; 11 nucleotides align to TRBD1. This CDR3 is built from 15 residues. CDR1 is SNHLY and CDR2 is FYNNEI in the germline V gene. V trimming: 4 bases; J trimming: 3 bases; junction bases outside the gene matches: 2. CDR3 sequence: CASSGTGGINQPQHF. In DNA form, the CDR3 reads TGTGCCAGCAGTGGGACAGGGGGCATCAATCAGCCCCAGCATTTT.

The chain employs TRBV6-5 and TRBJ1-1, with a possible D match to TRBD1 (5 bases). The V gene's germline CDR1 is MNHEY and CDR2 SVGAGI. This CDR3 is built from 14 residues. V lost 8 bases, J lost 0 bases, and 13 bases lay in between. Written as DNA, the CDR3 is TGTGCCAGCCAGACAGCGCCGATGAACACTGAAGCTTTCTTT. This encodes CASQTAPMNTEAFF.

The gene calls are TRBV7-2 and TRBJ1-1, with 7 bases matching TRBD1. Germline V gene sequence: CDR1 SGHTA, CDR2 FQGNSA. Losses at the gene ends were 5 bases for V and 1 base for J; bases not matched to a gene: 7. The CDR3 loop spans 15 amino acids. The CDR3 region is CASSNHRDRNTEAFF. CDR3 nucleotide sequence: TGTGCCAGCAGCAACCACCGGGACAGGAACACTGAAGCTTTCTTT. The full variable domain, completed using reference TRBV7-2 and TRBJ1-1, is GAGVSQSPSNKVTEKGKDVELRCDPISGHTALYWYRQSLGQGLEFLIYFQGNSAPDKSGLPSDRFSAERTGGSVSTLTIQRTQQEDSAVYLCASSNHRDRNTEAFFGQGTRLTVV.

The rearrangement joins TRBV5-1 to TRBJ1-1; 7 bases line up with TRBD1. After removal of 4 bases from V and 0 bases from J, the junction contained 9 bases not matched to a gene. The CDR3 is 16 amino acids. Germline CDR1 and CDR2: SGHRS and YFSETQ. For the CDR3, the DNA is TGCGCCAGCAGCCCCCCGACAGGGATCATGAACACTGAAGCTTTCTTT. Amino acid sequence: CASSPPTGIMNTEAFF.

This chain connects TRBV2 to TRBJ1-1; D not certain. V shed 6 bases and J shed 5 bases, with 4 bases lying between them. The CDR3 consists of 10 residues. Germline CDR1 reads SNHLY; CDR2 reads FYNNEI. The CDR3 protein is CASRGTEAFF. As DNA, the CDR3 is TGTGCCAGCAGGGGAACTGAAGCTTTCTTT.

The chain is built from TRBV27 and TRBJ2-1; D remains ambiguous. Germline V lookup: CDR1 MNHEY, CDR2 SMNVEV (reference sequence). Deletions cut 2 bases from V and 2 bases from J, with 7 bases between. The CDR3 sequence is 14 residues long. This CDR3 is CASSLGLPYNEQFF. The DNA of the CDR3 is TGTGCCAGCAGTTTAGGGCTACCCTACAATGAGCAGTTCTTC.

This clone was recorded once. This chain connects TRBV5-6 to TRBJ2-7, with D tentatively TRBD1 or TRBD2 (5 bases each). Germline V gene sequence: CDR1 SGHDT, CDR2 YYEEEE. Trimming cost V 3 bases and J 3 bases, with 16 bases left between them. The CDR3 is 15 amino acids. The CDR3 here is CASSSLSLGVYEQYF. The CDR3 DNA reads TGTGCCAGCAGCTCCCTATCCTTGGGGGTCTACGAGCAGTACTTC.

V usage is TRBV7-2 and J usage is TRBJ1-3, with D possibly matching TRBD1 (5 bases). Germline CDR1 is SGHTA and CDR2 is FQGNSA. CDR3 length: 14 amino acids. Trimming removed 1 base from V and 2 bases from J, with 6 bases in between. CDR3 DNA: TGTGCCAGCAGCTTAGGACAGACTGGAAACACCATATATTTT. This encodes CASSLGQTGNTIYF.

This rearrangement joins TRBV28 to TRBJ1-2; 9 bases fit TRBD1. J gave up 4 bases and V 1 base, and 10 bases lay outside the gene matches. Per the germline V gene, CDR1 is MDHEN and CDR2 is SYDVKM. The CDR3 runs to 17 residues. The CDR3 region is CASSLYGTGSAGYGYTF. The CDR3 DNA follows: TGTGCCAGCAGTTTATATGGGACAGGGTCGGCGGGCTATGGCTACACCTTC.

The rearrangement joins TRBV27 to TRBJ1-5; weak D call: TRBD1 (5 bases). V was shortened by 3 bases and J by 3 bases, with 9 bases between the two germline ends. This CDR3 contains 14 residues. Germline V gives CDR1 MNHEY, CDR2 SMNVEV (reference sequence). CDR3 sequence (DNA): TGTGCCAGCAGTTTTTGGGGCACCAATCAGCCCCAGCATTTT. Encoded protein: CASSFWGTNQPQHF.

The CDR3 bases are TGTGCCAGTAGTATCGGCCGAGCTAACTATGGCTACACCTTC. Its translation is CASSIGRANYGYTF. V and J are TRBV19 and TRBJ1-2; D is unresolved. The CDR3 extends over 14 amino acids. The germline gives CDR1 LNHDA, CDR2 SQIVND (reference sequence). V dropped 3 bases and J dropped 0 bases, with 8 bases sitting between them.

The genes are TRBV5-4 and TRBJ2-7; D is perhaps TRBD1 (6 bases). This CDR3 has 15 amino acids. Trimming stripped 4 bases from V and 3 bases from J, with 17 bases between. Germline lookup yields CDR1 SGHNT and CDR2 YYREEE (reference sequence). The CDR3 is CASSPSAGAGYEQYF. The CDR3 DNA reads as TGTGCCAGCAGCCCTTCGGCAGGGGCGGGCTACGAGCAGTACTTC.

In DNA form, the CDR3 reads TGTGCCAGCAGCCAAGGCGGGTCAGGTCCTCCCTACGAGCAGTACTTC. This sequence encodes CASSQGGSGPPYEQYF. The V and J genes are TRBV4-2 and TRBJ2-7, with D maybe TRBD2 (5 bases). Germline CDR1 reads LGHNA; CDR2 reads YNFKEQ. Trimming took 1 base from V and 2 from J, leaving 15 bases between them. This CDR3 has 16 residues.

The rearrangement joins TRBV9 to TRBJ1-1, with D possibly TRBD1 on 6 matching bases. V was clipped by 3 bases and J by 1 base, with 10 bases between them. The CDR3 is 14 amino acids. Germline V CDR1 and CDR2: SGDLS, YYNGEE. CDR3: CASSADSGNTEAFF. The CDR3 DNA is TGTGCCAGCAGCGCGGACAGTGGGAACACTGAAGCTTTCTTT.